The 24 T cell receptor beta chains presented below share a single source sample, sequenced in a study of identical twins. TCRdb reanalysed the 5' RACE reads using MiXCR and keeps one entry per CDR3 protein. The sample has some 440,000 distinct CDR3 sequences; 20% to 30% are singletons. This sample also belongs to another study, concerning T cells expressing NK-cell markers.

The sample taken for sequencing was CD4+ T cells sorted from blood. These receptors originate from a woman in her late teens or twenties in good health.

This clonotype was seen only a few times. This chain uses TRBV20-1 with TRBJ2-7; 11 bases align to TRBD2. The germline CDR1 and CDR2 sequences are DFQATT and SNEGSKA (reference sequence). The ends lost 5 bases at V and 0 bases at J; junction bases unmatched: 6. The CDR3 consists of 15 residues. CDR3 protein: CSAVSGTSGSYEQYF. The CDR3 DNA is TGCAGTGCTGTCTCCGGGACTAGCGGCTCCTACGAGCAGTACTTC.

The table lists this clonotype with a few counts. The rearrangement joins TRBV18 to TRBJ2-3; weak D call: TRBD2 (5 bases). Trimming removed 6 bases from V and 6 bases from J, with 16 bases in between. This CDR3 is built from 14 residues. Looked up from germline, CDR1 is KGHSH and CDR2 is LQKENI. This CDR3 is CASSRLAGEDTQYF. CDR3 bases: TGTGCCAGCTCCCGGCTGGCGGGTGAGGATACGCAGTATTTT.

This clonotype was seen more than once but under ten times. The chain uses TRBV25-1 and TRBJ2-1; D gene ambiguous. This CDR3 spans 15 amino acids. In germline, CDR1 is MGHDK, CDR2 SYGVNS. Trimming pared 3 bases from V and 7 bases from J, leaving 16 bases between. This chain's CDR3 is CASSDAVHLWNEQFF. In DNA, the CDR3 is TGTGCCAGCAGTGACGCTGTGCACCTCTGGAATGAGCAGTTCTTC.

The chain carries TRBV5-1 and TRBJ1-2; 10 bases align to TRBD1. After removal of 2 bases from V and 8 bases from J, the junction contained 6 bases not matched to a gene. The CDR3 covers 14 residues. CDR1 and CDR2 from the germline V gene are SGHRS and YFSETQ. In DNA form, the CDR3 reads TGCGCCAGCAGCTTAAGACAGGGGGCGGCGGGCTACACCTTC. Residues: CASSLRQGAAGYTF.

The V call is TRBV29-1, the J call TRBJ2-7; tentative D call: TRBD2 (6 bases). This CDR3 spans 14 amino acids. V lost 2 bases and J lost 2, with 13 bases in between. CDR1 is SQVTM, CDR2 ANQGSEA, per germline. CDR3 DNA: TGCAGCGTTGAATTGCCCGGGGGACCCTACGAGCAGTACTTC. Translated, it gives CSVELPGGPYEQYF.

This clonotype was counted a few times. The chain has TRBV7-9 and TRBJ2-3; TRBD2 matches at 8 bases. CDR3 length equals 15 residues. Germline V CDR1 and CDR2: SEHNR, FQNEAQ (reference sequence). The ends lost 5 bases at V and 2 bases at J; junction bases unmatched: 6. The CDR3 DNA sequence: TGTGCCAGCAGCCCACGGGGGGGGCCCACAGATACGCAGTATTTT. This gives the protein CASSPRGGPTDTQYF.

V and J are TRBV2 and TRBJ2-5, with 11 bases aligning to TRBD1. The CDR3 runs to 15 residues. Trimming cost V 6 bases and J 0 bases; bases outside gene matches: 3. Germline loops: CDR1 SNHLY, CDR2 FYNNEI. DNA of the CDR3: TGTGCCAGCAGCGGGACAGGGGGGTACCAAGAGACCCAGTACTTC. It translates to CASSGTGGYQETQYF.

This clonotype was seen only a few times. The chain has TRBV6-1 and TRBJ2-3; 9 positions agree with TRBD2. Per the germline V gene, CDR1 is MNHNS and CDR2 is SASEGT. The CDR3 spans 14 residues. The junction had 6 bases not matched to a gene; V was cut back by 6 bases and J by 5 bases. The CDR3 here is CASRTGSGGDTQYF. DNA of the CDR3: TGTGCCAGCAGGACGGGTAGCGGGGGAGATACGCAGTATTTT.

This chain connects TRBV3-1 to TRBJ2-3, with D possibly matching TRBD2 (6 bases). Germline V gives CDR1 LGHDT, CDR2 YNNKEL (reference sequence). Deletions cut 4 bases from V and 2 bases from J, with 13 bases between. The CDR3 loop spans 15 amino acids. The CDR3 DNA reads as TGTGCCAGCAGCCCGGGAGAGGCATTCACAGATACGCAGTATTTT. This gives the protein CASSPGEAFTDTQYF.

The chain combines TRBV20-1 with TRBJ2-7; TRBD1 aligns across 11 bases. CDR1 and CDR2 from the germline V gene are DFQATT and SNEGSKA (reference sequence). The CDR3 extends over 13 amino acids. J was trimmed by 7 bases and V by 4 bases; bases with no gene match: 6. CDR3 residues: CSATRTGGAEQYF. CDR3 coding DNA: TGCAGTGCTACCCGGACAGGGGGCGCTGAGCAGTACTTC.

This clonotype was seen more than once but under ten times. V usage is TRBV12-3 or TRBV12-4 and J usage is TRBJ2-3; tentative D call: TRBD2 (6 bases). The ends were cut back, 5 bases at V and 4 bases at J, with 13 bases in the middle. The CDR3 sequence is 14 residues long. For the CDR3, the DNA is TGTGCCAGCAGTACCCGGGGGAGAGCAGATACGCAGTATTTT. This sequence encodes CASSTRGRADTQYF.

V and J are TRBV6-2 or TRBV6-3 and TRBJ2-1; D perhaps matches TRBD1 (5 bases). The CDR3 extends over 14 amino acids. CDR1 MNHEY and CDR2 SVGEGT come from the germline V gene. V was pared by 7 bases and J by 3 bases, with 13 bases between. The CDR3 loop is CASKRGHIYNEQFF. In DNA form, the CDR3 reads TGTGCCAGCAAACGAGGACATATCTACAATGAGCAGTTCTTC.

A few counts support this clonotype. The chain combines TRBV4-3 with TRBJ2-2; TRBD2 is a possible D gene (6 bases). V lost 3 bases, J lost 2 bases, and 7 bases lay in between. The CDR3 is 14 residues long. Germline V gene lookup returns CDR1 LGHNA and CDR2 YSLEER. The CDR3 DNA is TGCGCCAGCAGCCAGGGACTTAACACCGGGGAGCTGTTTTTT. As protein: CASSQGLNTGELFF.

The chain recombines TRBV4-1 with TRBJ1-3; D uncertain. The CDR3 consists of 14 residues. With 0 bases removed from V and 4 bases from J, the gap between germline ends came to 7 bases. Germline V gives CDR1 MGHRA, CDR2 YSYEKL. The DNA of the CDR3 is TGCGCCAGCAGCCAAGAGGGTGCCGGAAACACCATATATTTT. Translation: CASSQEGAGNTIYF.

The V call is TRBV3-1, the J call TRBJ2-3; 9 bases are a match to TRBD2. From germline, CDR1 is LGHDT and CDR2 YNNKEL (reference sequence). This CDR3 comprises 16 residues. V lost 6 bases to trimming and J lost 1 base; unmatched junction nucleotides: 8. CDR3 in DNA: TGTGCCAGCAGTCAAATTAGCGGGAGCCGCACAGATACGCAGTATTTT. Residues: CASSQISGSRTDTQYF.

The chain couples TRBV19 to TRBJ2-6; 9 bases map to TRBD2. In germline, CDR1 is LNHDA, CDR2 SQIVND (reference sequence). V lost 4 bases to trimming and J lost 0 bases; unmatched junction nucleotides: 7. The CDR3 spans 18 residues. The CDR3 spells CASSTGTSLFSGANVLTF. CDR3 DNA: TGTGCCAGTAGTACTGGGACTAGCCTCTTCTCTGGGGCCAACGTCCTGACTTTC. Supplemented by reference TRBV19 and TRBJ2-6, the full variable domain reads DGGITQSPKYLFRKEGQNVTLSCEQNLNHDAMYWYRQDPGQGLRLIYYSQIVNDFQKGDIAEGYSVSREKKESFPLTVTSAQKNPTAFYLCASSTGTSLFSGANVLTFGAGSRLTVL.

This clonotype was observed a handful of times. The CDR3 here is CAISLRDIAYEQYF. As DNA, the CDR3 is TGTGCCATCAGCCTCCGGGACATAGCCTACGAGCAGTACTTC. The chain combines TRBV10-3 with TRBJ2-7, with D possibly matching TRBD1 (6 bases). V was trimmed by 6 bases and J by 2 bases, leaving 14 bases between them. Germline V gene data show CDR1 as ENHRY and CDR2 as SYGVKD. The CDR3 contains 14 residues.

The CDR3 DNA reads as TGTGCCACCAGCAGAGCAGGGCTCACTGAAGCTTTCTTT. It translates to CATSRAGLTEAFF. The chain has TRBV15 and TRBJ1-1; tentative D call: TRBD1 (5 bases). This CDR3 spans 13 amino acids. Trimming shortened V by 1 base and J by 4 bases, and 7 bases separated the two germline ends. From germline, CDR1 is LNHNV and CDR2 YYDKDF (reference sequence). Variable domain in full (rest from reference TRBV15 and TRBJ1-1): DAMVIQNPRYQVTQFGKPVTLSCSQTLNHNVMYWYQQKSSQAPKLLFHYYDKDFNNEADTPDNFQSRRPNTSFCFLDIRSPGLGDTAMYLCATSRAGLTEAFFGQGTRLTVV.

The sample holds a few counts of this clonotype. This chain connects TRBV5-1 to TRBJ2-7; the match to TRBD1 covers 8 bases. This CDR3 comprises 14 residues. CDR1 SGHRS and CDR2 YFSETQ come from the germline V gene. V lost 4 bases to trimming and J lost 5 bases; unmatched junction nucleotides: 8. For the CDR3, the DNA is TGCGCCAGCAGCGAGACAGGGGTACGGGACGAGCAGTACTTC. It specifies CASSETGVRDEQYF. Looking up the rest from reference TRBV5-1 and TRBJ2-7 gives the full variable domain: KAGVTQTPRYLIKTRGQQVTLSCSPISGHRSVSWYQQTPGQGLQFLFEYFSETQRNKGNFPGRFSGRQFSNSRSEMNVSTLELGDSALYLCASSETGVRDEQYFGPGTRLTVT.

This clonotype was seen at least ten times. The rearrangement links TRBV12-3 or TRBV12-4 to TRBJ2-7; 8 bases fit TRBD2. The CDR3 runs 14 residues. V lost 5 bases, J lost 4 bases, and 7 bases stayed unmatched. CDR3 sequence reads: CASSSGSTGYEQYF. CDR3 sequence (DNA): TGTGCCAGCAGTAGCGGGAGTACCGGGTACGAGCAGTACTTC.

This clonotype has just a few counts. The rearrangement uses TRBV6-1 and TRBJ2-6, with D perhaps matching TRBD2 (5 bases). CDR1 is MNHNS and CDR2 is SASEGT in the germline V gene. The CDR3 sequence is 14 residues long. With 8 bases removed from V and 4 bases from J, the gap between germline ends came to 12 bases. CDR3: CASCVGVGANVLTF. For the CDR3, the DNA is TGTGCCAGCTGCGTCGGGGTAGGGGCCAACGTCCTGACTTTC.

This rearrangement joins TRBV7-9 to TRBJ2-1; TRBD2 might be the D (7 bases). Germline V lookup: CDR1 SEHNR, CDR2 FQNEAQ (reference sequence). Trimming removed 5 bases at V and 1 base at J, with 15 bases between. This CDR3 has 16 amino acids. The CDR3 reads CASSRRGGISYNEQFF. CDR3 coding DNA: TGTGCCAGCAGCCGTAGGGGGGGCATATCCTACAATGAGCAGTTCTTC.

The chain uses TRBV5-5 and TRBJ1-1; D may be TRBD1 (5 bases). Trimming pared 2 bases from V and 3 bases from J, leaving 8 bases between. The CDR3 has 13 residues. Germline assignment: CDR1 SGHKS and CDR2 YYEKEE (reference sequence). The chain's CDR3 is CASSFGGYTEAFF. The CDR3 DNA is TGTGCCAGCAGCTTTGGGGGATACACTGAAGCTTTCTTT. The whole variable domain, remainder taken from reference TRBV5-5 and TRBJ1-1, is DAGVTQSPTHLIKTRGQQVTLRCSPISGHKSVSWYQQVLGQGPQFIFQYYEKEERGRGNFPDRFSARQFPNYSSELNVNALLLGDSALYLCASSFGGYTEAFFGQGTRLTVV.

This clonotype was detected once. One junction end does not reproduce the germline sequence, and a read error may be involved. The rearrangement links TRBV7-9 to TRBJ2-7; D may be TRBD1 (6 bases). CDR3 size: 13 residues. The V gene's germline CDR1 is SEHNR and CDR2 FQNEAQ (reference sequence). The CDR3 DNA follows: TGTGCCGGCAGCTTAGCAGGGGACTACGAGCAGTACTTC. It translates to CAGSLAGDYEQYF.